This T cell receptor (beta chain) was sequenced during a study of T cells in Graves' hyperthyroidism and ophthalmopathy. Amplification yielded TCR beta CDR3 regions, with RNA transcripts as the source. TCR CDR3 regions were first amplified by RT-PCR with HTBI primers. From the multiplex PCR reads, TCRdb called clonotypes with MiXCR, one entry per CDR3 protein. Among roughly 100,000 distinct CDR3 sequences listed, roughly 37% were seen once. Overall study findings and caveats: Classification by a 13 V-J model distinguished ophthalmopathy from stable hyperthyroidism. Ophthalmopathy, which appeared later, was predicted by the model a median 6.5 months before onset.

Newly diagnosed hyperthyroidism, duration under 2 months, in patients aged 18 to 65. Patients were excluded because of uncontrolled infection, other autoimmune disease, pregnancy or lactation. V trimming: 3 bases; J trimming: 10 bases; junction bases outside the gene matches: 8. Germline values: CDR1 PRHDT, CDR2 FYEKMQ (reference sequence). This CDR3 is built from 13 residues. Notes on this clonotype: Its antigen is unknown.

Sample: peripheral blood or thyroid tissue (not recorded which). The receptor was isolated from a woman aged 25-40 years with Graves' hyperthyroidism. The chain employs TRBV13 and TRBJ1-2, with 7 bases that match TRBD1. The CDR3 DNA reads TGTGCCAGCAGCTTCAGGGGGGGTTACGACTACACCTTC. This gives the protein CASSFRGGYDYTF.